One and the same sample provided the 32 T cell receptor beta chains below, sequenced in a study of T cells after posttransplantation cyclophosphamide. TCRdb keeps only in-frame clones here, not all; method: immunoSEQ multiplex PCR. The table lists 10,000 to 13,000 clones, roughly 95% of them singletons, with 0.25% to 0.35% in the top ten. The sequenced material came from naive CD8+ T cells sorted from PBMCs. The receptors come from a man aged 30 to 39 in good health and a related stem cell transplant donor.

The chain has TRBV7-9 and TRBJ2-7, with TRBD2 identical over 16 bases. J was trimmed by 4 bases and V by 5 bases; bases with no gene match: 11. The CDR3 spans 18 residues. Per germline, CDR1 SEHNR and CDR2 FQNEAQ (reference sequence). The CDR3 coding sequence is TGTGCCAGCAGCCCCGGGACTAGCGGGGGGGGTATCGGGTACGAGCAGTACTTC. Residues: CASSPGTSGGGIGYEQYF.

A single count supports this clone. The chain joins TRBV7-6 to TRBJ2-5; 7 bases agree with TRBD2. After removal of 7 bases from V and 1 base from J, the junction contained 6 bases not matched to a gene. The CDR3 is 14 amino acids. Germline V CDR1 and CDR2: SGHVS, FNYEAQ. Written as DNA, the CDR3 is TGTGCCAGCACTCCAGCGGGGTCCCAAGAGACCCAGTACTTC. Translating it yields CASTPAGSQETQYF.

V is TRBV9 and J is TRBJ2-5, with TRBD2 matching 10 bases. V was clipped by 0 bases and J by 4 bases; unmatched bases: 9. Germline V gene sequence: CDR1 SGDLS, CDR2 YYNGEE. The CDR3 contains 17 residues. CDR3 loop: CASSVGASGGVGETQYF. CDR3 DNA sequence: TGTGCCAGCAGCGTAGGGGCTAGCGGGGGAGTGGGAGAGACCCAGTACTTC. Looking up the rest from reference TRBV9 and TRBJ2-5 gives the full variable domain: DSGVTQTPKHLITATGQRVTLRCSPRSGDLSVYWYQQSLDQGLQFLIQYYNGEERAKGNILERFSAQQFPDLHSELNLSSLELGDSALYFCASSVGASGGVGETQYFGPGTRLLVL.

The CDR3 bases are TGCGCCAGCAGCTTTTGGGGGGACCTGAACACTGAAGCTTTCTTT. This codes for CASSFWGDLNTEAFF. The chain joins TRBV5-1 to TRBJ1-1, with a tentative D call TRBD1 (5 bases). The germline CDR1 and CDR2 sequences are SGHRS and YFSETQ. Trimming pared 2 bases from V and 0 bases from J, leaving 11 bases between. CDR3 length equals 15 residues. Full variable domain (rest looked up from reference TRBV5-1 and TRBJ1-1): KAGVTQTPRYLIKTRGQQVTLSCSPISGHRSVSWYQQTPGQGLQFLFEYFSETQRNKGNFPGRFSGRQFSNSRSEMNVSTLELGDSALYLCASSFWGDLNTEAFFGQGTRLTVV.

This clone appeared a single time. CDR3 nucleotides: TGTGCCAGCAGCCCCCGCCAAGGGGGCTACGAGCAGTACTTC. It is translated as CASSPRQGGYEQYF. The rearrangement joins TRBV7-6 to TRBJ2-7, with D tentatively TRBD1 (6 bases). The CDR3 runs 14 residues. Germline V lookup: CDR1 SGHVS, CDR2 FNYEAQ. V was shortened by 5 bases and J by 3 bases, with 14 bases between the two germline ends.

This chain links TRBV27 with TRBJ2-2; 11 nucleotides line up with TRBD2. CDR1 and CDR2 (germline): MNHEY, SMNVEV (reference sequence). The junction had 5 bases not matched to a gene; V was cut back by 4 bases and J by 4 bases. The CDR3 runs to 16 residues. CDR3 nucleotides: TGTGCCAGCAGTTCCCGGACTAGCGGGTTCACCGGGGAGCTGTTTTTT. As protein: CASSSRTSGFTGELFF.

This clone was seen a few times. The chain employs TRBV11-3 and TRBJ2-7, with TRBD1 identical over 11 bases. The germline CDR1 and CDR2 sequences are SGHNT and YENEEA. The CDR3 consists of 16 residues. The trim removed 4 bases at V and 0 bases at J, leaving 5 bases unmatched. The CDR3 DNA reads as TGTGCCAGCAGCTCCGGACAGGGGGCTTCCTCCTACGAGCAGTACTTC. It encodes CASSSGQGASSYEQYF.

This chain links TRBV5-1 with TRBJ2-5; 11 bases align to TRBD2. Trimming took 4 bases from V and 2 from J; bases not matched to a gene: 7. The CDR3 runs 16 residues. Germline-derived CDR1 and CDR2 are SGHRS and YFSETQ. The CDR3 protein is CASSRKPSGGQETQYF. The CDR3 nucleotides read TGCGCCAGCAGCCGGAAGCCTAGCGGGGGGCAAGAGACCCAGTACTTC.

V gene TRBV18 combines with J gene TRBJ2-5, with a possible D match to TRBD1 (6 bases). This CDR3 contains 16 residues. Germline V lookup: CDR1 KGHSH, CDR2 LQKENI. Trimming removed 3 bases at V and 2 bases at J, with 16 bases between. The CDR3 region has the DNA TGTGCCAGCTCACCCCCCATGACAGGTATTCAAGAGACCCAGTACTTC. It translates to CASSPPMTGIQETQYF.

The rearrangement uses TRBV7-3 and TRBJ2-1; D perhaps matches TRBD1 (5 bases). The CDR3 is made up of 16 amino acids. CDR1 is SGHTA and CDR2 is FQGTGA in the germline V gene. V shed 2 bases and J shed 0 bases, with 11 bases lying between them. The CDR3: CASSLSTESSYNEQFF. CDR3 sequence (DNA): TGTGCCAGCAGCTTATCGACAGAGAGCTCCTACAATGAGCAGTTCTTC.

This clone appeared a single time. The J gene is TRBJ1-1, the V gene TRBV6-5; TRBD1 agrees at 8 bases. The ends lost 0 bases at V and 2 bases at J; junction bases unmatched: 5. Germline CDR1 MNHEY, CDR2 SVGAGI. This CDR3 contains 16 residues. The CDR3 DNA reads TGTGCCAGCAGTTACTCCCGGACAGGGAGAAACACTGAAGCTTTCTTT. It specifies CASSYSRTGRNTEAFF.

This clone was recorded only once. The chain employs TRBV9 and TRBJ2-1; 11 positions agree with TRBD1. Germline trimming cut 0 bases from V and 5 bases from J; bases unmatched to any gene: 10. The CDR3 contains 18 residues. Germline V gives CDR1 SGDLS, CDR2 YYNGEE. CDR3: CASSVGLGGDRGDNEQFF. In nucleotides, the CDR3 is TGTGCCAGCAGCGTAGGGCTGGGGGGGGACAGGGGGGACAATGAGCAGTTCTTC.

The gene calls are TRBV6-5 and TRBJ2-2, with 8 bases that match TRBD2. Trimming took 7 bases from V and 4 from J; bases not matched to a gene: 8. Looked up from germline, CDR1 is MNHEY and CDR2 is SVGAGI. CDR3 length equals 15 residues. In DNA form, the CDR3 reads TGTGCCAGCATCAATAGCGGGGTCTCCACCGGGGAGCTGTTTTTT. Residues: CASINSGVSTGELFF.

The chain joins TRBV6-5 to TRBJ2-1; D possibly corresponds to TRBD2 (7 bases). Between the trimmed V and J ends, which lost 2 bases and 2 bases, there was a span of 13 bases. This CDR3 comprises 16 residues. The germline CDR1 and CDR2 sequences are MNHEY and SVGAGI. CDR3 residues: CASSYGGGDTYNEQFF. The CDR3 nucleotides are TGTGCCAGCAGTTACGGAGGGGGGGACACCTACAATGAGCAGTTCTTC.

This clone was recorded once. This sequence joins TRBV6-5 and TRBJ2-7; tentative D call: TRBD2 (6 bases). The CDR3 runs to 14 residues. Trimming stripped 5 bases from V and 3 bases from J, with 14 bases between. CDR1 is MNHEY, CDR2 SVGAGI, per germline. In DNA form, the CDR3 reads TGTGCCAGCAGTATGACTAGGGACGGCTACGAGCAGTACTTC. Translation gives CASSMTRDGYEQYF.

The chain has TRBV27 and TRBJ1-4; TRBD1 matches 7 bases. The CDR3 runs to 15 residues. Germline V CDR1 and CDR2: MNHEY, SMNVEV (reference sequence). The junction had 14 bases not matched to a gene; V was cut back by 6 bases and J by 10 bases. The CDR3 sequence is CASSHGQDDVGKLFF. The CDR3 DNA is TGTGCCAGCAGCCACGGACAGGACGACGTAGGAAAACTGTTTTTT.

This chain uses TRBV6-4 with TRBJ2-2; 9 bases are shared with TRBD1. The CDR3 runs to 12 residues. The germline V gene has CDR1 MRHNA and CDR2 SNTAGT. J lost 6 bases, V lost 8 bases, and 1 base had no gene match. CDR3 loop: CASRTGAGELFF. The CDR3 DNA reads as TGTGCCAGCCGGACAGGGGCCGGGGAGCTGTTTTTT.

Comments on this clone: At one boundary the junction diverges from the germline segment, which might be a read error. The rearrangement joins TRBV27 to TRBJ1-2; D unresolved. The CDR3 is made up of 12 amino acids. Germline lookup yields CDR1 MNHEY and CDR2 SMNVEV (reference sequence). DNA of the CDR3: TGTGCCAGCAGTTCCTCAGGCTATGACTACACCTTC. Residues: CASSSSGYDYTF.

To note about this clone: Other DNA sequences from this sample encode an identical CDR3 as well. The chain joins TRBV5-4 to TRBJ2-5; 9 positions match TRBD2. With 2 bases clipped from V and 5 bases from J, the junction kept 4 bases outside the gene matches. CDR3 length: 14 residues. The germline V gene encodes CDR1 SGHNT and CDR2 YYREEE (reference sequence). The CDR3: CASSLAGGGETQYF. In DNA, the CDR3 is TGTGCCAGCAGCTTAGCGGGGGGCGGGGAGACCCAGTACTTC.

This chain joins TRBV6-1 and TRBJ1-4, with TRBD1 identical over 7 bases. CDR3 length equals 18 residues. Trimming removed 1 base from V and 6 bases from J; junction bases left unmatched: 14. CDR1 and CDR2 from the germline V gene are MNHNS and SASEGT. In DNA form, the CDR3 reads TGTGCCAGCAGTGAAGGACAGGGAATAATAGCAAGGGATGAAAAACTGTTTTTT. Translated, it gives CASSEGQGIIARDEKLFF.

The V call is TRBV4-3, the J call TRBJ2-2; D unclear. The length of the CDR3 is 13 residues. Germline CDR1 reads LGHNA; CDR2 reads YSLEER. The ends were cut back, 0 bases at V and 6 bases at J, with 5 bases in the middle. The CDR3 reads CASSQDDSGELFF. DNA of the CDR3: TGCGCCAGCAGCCAAGATGACTCCGGGGAGCTGTTTTTT.

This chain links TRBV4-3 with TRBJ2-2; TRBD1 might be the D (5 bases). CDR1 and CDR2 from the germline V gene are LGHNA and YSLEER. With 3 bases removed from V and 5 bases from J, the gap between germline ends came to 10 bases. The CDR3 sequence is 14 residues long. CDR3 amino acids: CASSQGRGTGELFF. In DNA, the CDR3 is TGCGCCAGCAGCCAGGGGCGCGGAACCGGGGAGCTGTTTTTT.

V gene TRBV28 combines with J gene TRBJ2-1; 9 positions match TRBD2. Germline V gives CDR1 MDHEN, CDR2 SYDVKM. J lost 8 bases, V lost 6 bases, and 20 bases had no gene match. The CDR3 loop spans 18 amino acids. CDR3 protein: CASSRPLGGLAGSYEQFF. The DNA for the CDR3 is TGTGCCAGCAGCCGGCCTCTGGGGGGCCTAGCGGGGTCGTATGAGCAGTTCTTC.

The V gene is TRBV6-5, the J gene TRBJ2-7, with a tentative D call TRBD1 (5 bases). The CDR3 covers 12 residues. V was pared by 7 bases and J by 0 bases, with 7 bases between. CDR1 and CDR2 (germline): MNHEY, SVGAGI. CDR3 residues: CASKDSSYEQYF. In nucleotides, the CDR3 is TGTGCCAGCAAAGACAGCTCCTACGAGCAGTACTTC.

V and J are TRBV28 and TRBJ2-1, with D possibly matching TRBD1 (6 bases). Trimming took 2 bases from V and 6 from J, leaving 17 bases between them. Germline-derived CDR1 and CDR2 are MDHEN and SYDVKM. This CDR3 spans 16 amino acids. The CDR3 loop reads CASSLTQGYSGNEQFF. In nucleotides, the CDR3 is TGTGCCAGCAGTTTAACTCAGGGGTATAGTGGCAATGAGCAGTTCTTC.

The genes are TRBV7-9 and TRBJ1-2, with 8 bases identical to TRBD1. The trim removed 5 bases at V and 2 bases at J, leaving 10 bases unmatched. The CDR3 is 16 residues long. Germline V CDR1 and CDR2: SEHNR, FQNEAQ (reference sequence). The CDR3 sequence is CASSGHSGGTNYGYTF. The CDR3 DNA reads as TGTGCCAGCAGCGGCCATTCAGGGGGCACAAACTATGGCTACACCTTC.

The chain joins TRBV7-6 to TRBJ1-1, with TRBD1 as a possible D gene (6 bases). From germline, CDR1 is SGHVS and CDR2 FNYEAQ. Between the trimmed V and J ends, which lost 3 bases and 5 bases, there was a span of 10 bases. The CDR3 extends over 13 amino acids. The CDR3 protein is CASSFGGHTEAFF. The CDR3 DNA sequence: TGTGCCAGCAGCTTCGGGGGGCATACTGAAGCTTTCTTT.

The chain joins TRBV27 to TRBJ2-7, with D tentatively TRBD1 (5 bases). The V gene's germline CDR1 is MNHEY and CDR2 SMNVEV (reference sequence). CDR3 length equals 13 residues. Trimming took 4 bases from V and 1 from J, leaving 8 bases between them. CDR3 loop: CASSSGKSYEQYF. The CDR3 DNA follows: TGTGCCAGCAGTTCAGGGAAGTCCTACGAGCAGTACTTC.

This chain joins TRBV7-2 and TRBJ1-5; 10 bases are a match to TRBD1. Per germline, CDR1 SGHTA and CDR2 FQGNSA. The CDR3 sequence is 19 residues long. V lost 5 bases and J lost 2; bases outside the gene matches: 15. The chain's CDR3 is CASSIGTGVVPEGNQPQHF. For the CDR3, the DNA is TGTGCCAGCAGCATAGGGACAGGGGTTGTTCCAGAAGGCAATCAGCCCCAGCATTTT. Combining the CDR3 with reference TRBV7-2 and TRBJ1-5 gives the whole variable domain GAGVSQSPSNKVTEKGKDVELRCDPISGHTALYWYRQSLGQGLEFLIYFQGNSAPDKSGLPSDRFSAERTGGSVSTLTIQRTQQEDSAVYLCASSIGTGVVPEGNQPQHFGDGTRLSIL.

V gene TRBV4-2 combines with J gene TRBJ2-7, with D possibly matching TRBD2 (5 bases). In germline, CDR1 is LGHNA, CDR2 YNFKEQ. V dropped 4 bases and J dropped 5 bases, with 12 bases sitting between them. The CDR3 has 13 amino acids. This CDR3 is CASSPSRGNEQYF. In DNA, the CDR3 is TGTGCCAGCAGCCCCTCGCGAGGGAACGAGCAGTACTTC.

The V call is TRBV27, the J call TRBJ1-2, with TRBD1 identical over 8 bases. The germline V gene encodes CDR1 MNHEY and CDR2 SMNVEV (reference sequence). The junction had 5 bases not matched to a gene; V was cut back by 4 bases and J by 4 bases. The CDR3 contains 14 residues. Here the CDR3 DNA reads TGTGCCAGCAGTTCATACACAGGGGGCTATGGCTACACCTTC. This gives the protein CASSSYTGGYGYTF.

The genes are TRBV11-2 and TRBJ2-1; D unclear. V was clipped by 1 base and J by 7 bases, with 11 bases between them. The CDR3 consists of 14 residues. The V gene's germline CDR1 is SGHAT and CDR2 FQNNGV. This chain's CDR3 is CASSLVLVSNEQFF. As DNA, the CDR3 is TGTGCCAGCAGCTTAGTCCTTGTCTCTAATGAGCAGTTCTTC.